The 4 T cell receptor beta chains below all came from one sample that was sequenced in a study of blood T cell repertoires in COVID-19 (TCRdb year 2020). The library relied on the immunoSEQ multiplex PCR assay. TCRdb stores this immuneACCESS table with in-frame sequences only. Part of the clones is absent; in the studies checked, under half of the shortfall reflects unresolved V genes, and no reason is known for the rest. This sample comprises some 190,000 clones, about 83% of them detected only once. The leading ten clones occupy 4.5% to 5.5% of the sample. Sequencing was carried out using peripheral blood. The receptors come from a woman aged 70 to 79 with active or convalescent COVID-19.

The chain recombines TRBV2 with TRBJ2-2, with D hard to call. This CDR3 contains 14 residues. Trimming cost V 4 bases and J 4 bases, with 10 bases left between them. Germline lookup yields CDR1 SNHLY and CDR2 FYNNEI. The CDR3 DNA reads TGTGCCAGCAGTGTCTTAATGGCCACCGGGGAGCTGTTTTTT. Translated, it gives CASSVLMATGELFF.

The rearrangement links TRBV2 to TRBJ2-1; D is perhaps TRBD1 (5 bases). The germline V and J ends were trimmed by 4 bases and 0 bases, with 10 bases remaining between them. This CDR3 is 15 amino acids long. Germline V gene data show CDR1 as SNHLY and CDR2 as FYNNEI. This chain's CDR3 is CASSGGQGSYNEQFF. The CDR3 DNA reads TGTGCCAGCAGTGGGGGCCAGGGCTCCTACAATGAGCAGTTCTTC.

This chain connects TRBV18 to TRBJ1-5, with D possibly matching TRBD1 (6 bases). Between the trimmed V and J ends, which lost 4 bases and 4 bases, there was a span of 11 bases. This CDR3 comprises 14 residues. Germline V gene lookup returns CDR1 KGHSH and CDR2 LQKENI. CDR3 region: CASSQGQLNQPQHF. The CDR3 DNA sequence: TGTGCCAGCTCACAAGGACAGTTAAATCAGCCCCAGCATTTT. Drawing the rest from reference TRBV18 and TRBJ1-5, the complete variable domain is NAGVMQNPRHLVRRRGQEARLRCSPMKGHSHVYWYRQLPEEGLKFMVYLQKENIIDESGMPKERFSAEFPKEGPSILRIQQVVRGDSAAYFCASSQGQLNQPQHFGDGTRLSIL.

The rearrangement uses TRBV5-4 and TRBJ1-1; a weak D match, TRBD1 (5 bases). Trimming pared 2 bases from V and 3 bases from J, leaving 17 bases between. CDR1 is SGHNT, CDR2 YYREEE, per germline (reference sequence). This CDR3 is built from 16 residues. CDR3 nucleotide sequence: TGTGCCAGCAGCTTAAAGGGAGGGGCGGGGTACACTGAAGCTTTCTTT. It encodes CASSLKGGAGYTEAFF. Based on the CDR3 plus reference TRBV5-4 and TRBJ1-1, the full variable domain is ETGVTQSPTHLIKTRGQQVTLRCSSQSGHNTVSWYQQALGQGPQFIFQYYREEENGRGNFPPRFSGLQFPNYSSELNVNALELDDSALYLCASSLKGGAGYTEAFFGQGTRLTVV.